This T cell receptor (beta chain) was identified during a study of identical twins. Broader study findings: Excess low generation probability was seen in twin-shared out-of-frame alpha sequences. Models predicted too little out-of-frame TCR alpha sharing in monozygotic twins.

TCRdb passed the 5' RACE reads through MiXCR, listing each CDR3 protein once. The sample gives about 720,000 distinct CDR3 sequences, around 8.3% of which show up once; 0.8% to 1% is in the top ten. This clonotype has ten or more counts. No antigen is known for it. Per germline, CDR1 LGHNA and CDR2 YSLEER. Trimming left V 1 base short and J 7 bases short, with 20 bases between. The CDR3 consists of 17 residues. The same specimen was also included in a second study, on yellow fever vaccine responses in identical twins.

This receptor was obtained from a woman between 18 and 30 years old in good health. Specimen: PBMCs. The chain joins TRBV4-3 to TRBJ2-1; perhaps TRBD1 as D (6 bases). The CDR3 DNA reads TGCGCCAGCAGCCAAGCCTCGGGACAAGGGTACGGGAATGAGCAGTTCTTC. It encodes CASSQASGQGYGNEQFF.